The next 19 T cell receptor beta chains were all read from a single sample in a study of cytomegalovirus exposure and HLA in healthy donors. The PCR used 60 Vbeta and 13 Jbeta primers. The data were produced by immunoSEQ multiplex PCR, yet TCRdb's version contains in-frame clones alone and is incomplete. The sample has more than 110,000 clones, roughly 83% seen once. Material for sequencing was PBMCs. These TCRs come from a female donor in good health and CMV-seronegative.

The chain joins TRBV30 to TRBJ2-3; 9 nucleotides line up with TRBD2. CDR3 length: 13 residues. The V and J ends lost 5 bases and 9 bases, in that order; junction bases with no gene match: 9. CDR1 is GTSNPN, CDR2 SVGIG, per germline (reference sequence). The CDR3 protein is CAWCGGTSWTQYF. The CDR3 DNA sequence: TGTGCCTGGTGCGGCGGGACTAGCTGGACGCAGTATTTT.

The V and J genes are TRBV10-2 and TRBJ1-2; 8 bases align to TRBD1. The V segment lost 7 bases and the J segment 6 bases; nucleotides outside the gene matches: 10. Looked up from germline, CDR1 is WSHSY and CDR2 is SAAADI. The CDR3 has 14 residues. The DNA of the CDR3 is TGCGCCAGCAAGGCTTCGGGACAGGAAAATGGCTACACCTTC. Translation: CASKASGQENGYTF.

This clone was counted between two and nine times. The chain is built from TRBV4-3 and TRBJ1-4; 9 nucleotides align to TRBD1. The V gene end was trimmed by 3 bases and the J gene end by 7 bases; junction bases not matched to a gene: 6. The V gene's germline CDR1 is LGHNA and CDR2 YSLEER. The CDR3 is made up of 15 amino acids. The CDR3 loop is CASSQGDRVGEKLFF. The CDR3, as DNA: TGCGCCAGCAGCCAGGGGGACAGGGTAGGTGAAAAACTGTTTTTT.

This sequence joins TRBV9 and TRBJ2-1, with TRBD1 matching 10 bases. The V gene's germline CDR1 is SGDLS and CDR2 YYNGEE. V shed 6 bases, J shed 5 bases, and the junction held 5 bases outside the gene matches. There are 14 residues in the CDR3. The CDR3 DNA is TGTGCCAGCAACACCGGGACAGGGGACAATGAGCAGTTCTTC. As protein: CASNTGTGDNEQFF.

The chain carries TRBV11-3 and TRBJ2-2, with TRBD2 identical over 10 bases. This CDR3 contains 16 residues. Germline V gene lookup returns CDR1 SGHNT and CDR2 YENEEA. V trimming: 6 bases; J trimming: 0 bases; junction bases outside the gene matches: 4. This CDR3 is CASRIAGGPNTGELFF. The CDR3 region has the DNA TGTGCCAGCAGAATAGCGGGAGGACCGAACACCGGGGAGCTGTTTTTT.

V and J are TRBV5-5 and TRBJ2-1; 7 bases agree with TRBD2. Germline V gene sequence: CDR1 SGHKS, CDR2 YYEKEE (reference sequence). J was trimmed by 7 bases and V by 7 bases; bases with no gene match: 5. The CDR3 has 12 amino acids. This CDR3 reads CASAWGGNEQFF. The DNA of the CDR3 is TGTGCCAGCGCCTGGGGGGGGAATGAGCAGTTCTTC.

The rearrangement joins TRBV30 to TRBJ1-3; a possible D gene is TRBD1 (6 bases). The CDR3 loop spans 11 amino acids. Deletions cut 5 bases from V and 7 bases from J, with 9 bases between. The germline V gene has CDR1 GTSNPN and CDR2 SVGIG (reference sequence). The CDR3 DNA sequence: TGTGCCTGGGGTACAGGGAACACCATATATTTT. It specifies CAWGTGNTIYF. Full variable domain (outside the CDR3, taken from reference TRBV30 and TRBJ1-3): SQTIHQWPATLVQPVGSPLSLECTVEGTSNPNLYWYRQAAGRGLQLLFYSVGIGQISSEVPQNLSASRPQDRQFILSSKKLLLSDSGFYLCAWGTGNTIYFGEGSWLTVV.

This sequence joins TRBV7-2 and TRBJ2-5, with 7 bases matching TRBD1. The germline V gene has CDR1 SGHTA and CDR2 FQGNSA. The length of the CDR3 is 11 residues. The junction had 3 bases not matched to a gene; V was cut back by 5 bases and J by 9 bases. Written as DNA, the CDR3 is TGTGCCAGCAGCCCTCAGGGGGCCCAGTACTTC. Amino acids: CASSPQGAQYF.

For this clone: It is unclear where the CDR3 begins or ends on the DNA, so no DNA is shown, and the CDR3 is as TCRdb lists it. V and J are TRBV10-3 and TRBJ2-3; the table's D gene call, TRBD2, was not cross checked with the DNA. The germline gives CDR1 ENHRY, CDR2 SYGVKD. The CDR3 is 16 amino acids long, termini counted. The CDR3 spells CATVPSGTTGTDTQYF.

The V call is TRBV7-2, the J call TRBJ2-5; D gene ambiguous. CDR1 and CDR2 (germline): SGHTA, FQGNSA. The CDR3 has 14 residues. V was trimmed by 5 bases and J by 5 bases, leaving 15 bases between them. Written as DNA, the CDR3 is TGTGCCAGCAGCGCCAGTAGGCTCGGGGAGACCCAGTACTTC. Protein product: CASSASRLGETQYF.

The chain joins TRBV2 to TRBJ1-1, with D perhaps matching TRBD1 (6 bases). Germline V gene sequence: CDR1 SNHLY, CDR2 FYNNEI. CDR3 length: 14 amino acids. V lost 3 bases to trimming and J lost 1 base, with 9 bases between them. The CDR3 bases are TGTGCCAGCAGTGATGGGACACGGAACACTGAAGCTTTCTTT. This translates into CASSDGTRNTEAFF.

This clone was seen more than once but under ten times. The chain has TRBV4-3 and TRBJ1-1; D gene uncertain. CDR3 length: 13 residues. V was clipped by 4 bases and J by 2 bases, with 8 bases between them. Germline CDR1 is LGHNA and CDR2 is YSLEER. The CDR3 spells CASSLNLNTEAFF. The CDR3 DNA reads TGCGCCAGCAGCCTAAACTTAAACACTGAAGCTTTCTTT.

The table lists this clone with a few counts. This chain links TRBV4-3 with TRBJ2-7; unclear D gene. The CDR3 consists of 13 residues. The V end lost 5 bases, the J end lost 0 bases, and 8 bases lay between the germline ends. The germline V gene has CDR1 LGHNA and CDR2 YSLEER. CDR3 DNA: TGCGCCAGCAGCGTGTACAACTCCTACGAGCAGTACTTC. Amino acids: CASSVYNSYEQYF.

As regards this clone: One end of the junction does not line up with germline, which may come from a read error. The V gene is TRBV6-5, the J gene TRBJ1-1; TRBD1 matches at 8 bases. Germline CDR1 and CDR2: MNHEY and SVGAGI. This CDR3 spans 15 amino acids. The chain's CDR3 is CASGYSAGGITEAFF. Here the CDR3 DNA reads TGTGCCAGCGGTTACTCTGCAGGGGGCATCACTGAAGCTTTCTTT.

V gene TRBV11-3 combines with J gene TRBJ1-5; 11 nucleotides align to TRBD1. The length of the CDR3 is 15 residues. Germline CDR1 reads SGHNT; CDR2 reads YENEEA. With 8 bases clipped from V and 6 bases from J, the junction kept 9 bases outside the gene matches. For the CDR3, the DNA is TGTGCCAGCTGTGGTAGGGACAGGGGGTCTCAGCCCCAGCATTTT. This codes for CASCGRDRGSQPQHF.

The chain uses TRBV20-1 and TRBJ2-5; possible D gene TRBD2, 6 bases. Per the germline V gene, CDR1 is DFQATT and CDR2 is SNEGSKA (reference sequence). CDR3 length: 11 residues. CDR3 in amino acids: CSGGREETQYF. DNA for the CDR3: TGCAGCGGGGGTAGGGAAGAGACCCAGTACTTC.

This chain links TRBV5-4 with TRBJ2-3, with TRBD2 identical over 14 bases. The germline gives CDR1 SGHNT, CDR2 YYREEE (reference sequence). The CDR3 runs to 18 residues. Trimming at V came to 5 bases and at J to 2 bases, leaving 10 bases not matched to a gene. The CDR3 protein is CASRRGTSGRGITDTQYF. CDR3 DNA: TGTGCCAGCAGGAGAGGGACTAGCGGGAGAGGAATCACAGATACGCAGTATTTT.

The J gene is TRBJ2-1, the V gene TRBV10-1; the D gene is possibly TRBD1 (5 bases). Per germline, CDR1 WNHNN and CDR2 SYGVQD (reference sequence). The length of the CDR3 is 15 residues. Trimming left V 11 bases short and J 2 bases short, with 19 bases between. The CDR3 loop reads CAGIVKGPPYNEQFF. In DNA form, the CDR3 reads TGCGCCGGTATCGTGAAGGGGCCCCCCTACAATGAGCAGTTCTTC.

The V call is TRBV9, the J call TRBJ2-2, with 11 bases matching TRBD2. The CDR3 covers 17 residues. CDR1 is SGDLS, CDR2 YYNGEE, per germline. The V gene end was trimmed by 4 bases and the J gene end by 7 bases; junction bases not matched to a gene: 12. CDR3 bases: TGTGCCAGCAGCCCACCGACTAGCGGGAAAGGAAACGGGGAGCTGTTTTTT. Protein: CASSPPTSGKGNGELFF. Using reference TRBV9 and TRBJ2-2 for the parts outside the CDR3, the full variable domain is DSGVTQTPKHLITATGQRVTLRCSPRSGDLSVYWYQQSLDQGLQFLIQYYNGEERAKGNILERFSAQQFPDLHSELNLSSLELGDSALYFCASSPPTSGKGNGELFFGEGSRLTVL.